This TCR beta chain was observed in a study of OX40 agonist ivuxolimab in advanced cancers. Study background: Ivuxolimab doses were 0.01, 0.1, 0.3, 1.5, 3 or 10 mg/kg every 2 weeks. Partial responses occurred in three patients (one hepatocellular carcinoma, two cutaneous melanoma). Whole-study findings and limits: With doses of 0.1 to 3.0 mg/kg, CD4+ and CD8+ blood T cells had undergone clonal expansion by week 6.

The CDR3 has 14 residues. Germline V CDR1 and CDR2: ENHRY, SYGVKD. The ends lost 10 bases at V and 2 bases at J; junction bases unmatched: 7. Patients who had autoimmune disease history or got systemic immunosuppression were left out. A note on this clone: The target antigen is unknown.

The table came from immunoSEQ multiplex PCR; TCRdb's copy has only in-frame clones and leaves some out. This table holds about 100,000 clones, 90% to 95% found once. The gene calls are TRBV10-3 and TRBJ2-5; 10 nucleotides line up with TRBD2. The sequence derives from an adult with an advanced solid tumor such as melanoma, head and neck, liver or kidney cancer. This material consisted of CD4+ or CD8+ T cells sorted from blood, taken in a trial of the OX40 agonist ivuxolimab. CDR3 protein: CATGELAGQETQYF. CDR3 nucleotides: TGTGCCACAGGGGAACTAGCGGGGCAAGAGACCCAGTACTTC.